This T cell receptor beta chain appears in the sequencing data of a study of blood T cell repertoires in COVID-19. On the study more broadly: COVID-19 samples collected from the United States, Italy and Spain covered acute and convalescent phases. PBMCs, B-cell-depleted T cells, or T cells were the source of the cDNA or gDNA that made up the material.

The CDR3 is made up of 14 amino acids. V was clipped by 5 bases and J by 2 bases, with 13 bases between them. Per germline, CDR1 SGHRS and CDR2 YFSETQ. Source study methods: Using reference gene primer amplification, nucleated cell counts were estimated. Profiled with immunoSEQ multiplex PCR; TCRdb holds only in-frame clones, not every one. For V, J and clone size, that table is used; D and trimming come from the DNA. The table shows about 44,000 clones, with 75% to 90% occurring only once. This rearrangement joins TRBV5-1 to TRBJ1-1; D is possibly TRBD1 (5 bases). The receptor comes from a woman older than 75 in a cohort sampled during active or convalescent COVID-19. The sequencing input was peripheral blood. Here the CDR3 reads CASSLWTSNTEAFF. In DNA form, the CDR3 reads TGCGCCAGCAGTCTCTGGACAAGCAACACTGAAGCTTTCTTT.